These T cell receptor beta chains were read from a single sample in a study of blood T cell repertoires in COVID-19. The protocol was immunoSEQ multiplex PCR, while the TCRdb copy is restricted to in-frame clones and leaves out a portion. The data contain 150,000 or so clones, approximately 83% of them singletons. Input material: PBMCs or T cells enriched from blood (not recorded which). These receptor sequences come from an older woman who had recovered from COVID-19. CDR3s include the opening cysteine and the closing phenylalanine or tryptophan. The D gene is left open where the match is weak.

J: TRBJ2-5; D: TRBD2; V: TRBV27; CDR3: CASRSGGEPGAQYF
J: TRBJ2-7; D: .; V: TRBV6-5; CDR3: CASRFRGTSYEQYF
J: TRBJ2-1; D: .; V: TRBV7-3; CDR3: CASSLRPNDRGNEQFF
J: TRBJ1-5; D: .; V: TRBV28; CDR3: CASSLAHQPQHF
J: TRBJ1-3; D: .; V: TRBV5-5; CDR3: CASSSRPGNTIYF
J: TRBJ1-1; D: .; V: TRBV3-1/TRBV3-2; CDR3: CASSLERGTEAFF
J: TRBJ2-5; D: TRBD1; V: TRBV27; CDR3: CASSLDRFLKTQYF
J: TRBJ1-2; D: .; V: TRBV7-9; CDR3: CASSLEGTYGYTF
J: TRBJ1-5; D: .; V: TRBV4-1; CDR3: CASGLNGYGSNQPQHF
J: TRBJ2-1; D: TRBD1; V: TRBV10-3; CDR3: CAISEGQGANNEQFF
J: TRBJ1-5; D: .; V: TRBV28; CDR3: CASSLHDRFNQPQHF
J: TRBJ2-7; D: .; V: TRBV21-1; CDR3: CASSKAGLGSYEQYF
J: TRBJ1-6; D: .; V: TRBV10-3; CDR3: CAINGPGRGSPLHF
J: TRBJ1-1; D: TRBD1; V: TRBV5-1; CDR3: CASSRDRDTEAFF
J: TRBJ2-2; D: .; V: TRBV10-3; CDR3: CAISESGATGELFF
J: TRBJ2-6; D: .; V: TRBV6-5; CDR3: CASSSGTVSGANVLTF
J: TRBJ2-1; D: TRBD2; V: TRBV7-2; CDR3: CASSLELAGWSKTFF
J: TRBJ2-1; D: TRBD2; V: TRBV28; CDR3: CASSRSGSLPNEQFF
J: TRBJ1-2; D: TRBD1; V: TRBV14; CDR3: CASSQTTGSGYTF
J: TRBJ1-5; D: .; V: TRBV19; CDR3: CASSGLAAGQPQHF
J: TRBJ1-1; D: TRBD1; V: TRBV3-1/TRBV3-2; CDR3: CASSHGQGGLGTEAFF
J: TRBJ2-3; D: TRBD2; V: TRBV4-1; CDR3: CASSQMGLVGGTDTQYF
J: TRBJ2-7; D: .; V: TRBV5-1; CDR3: CASSLGQVSSYEQYF
J: TRBJ1-5; D: .; V: TRBV4-1; CDR3: CASSQDSGGMYQPQHF
J: TRBJ1-1; D: .; V: TRBV30; CDR3: CAWDGRLMNTEAFF
J: TRBJ1-6; D: TRBD1; V: TRBV6-4; CDR3: CASGRDREDLGPYNSPLHF